This TCR beta chain was identified in a study of blood T cell repertoires in COVID-19. Study background: From T cells, B-cell-depleted T cells, or PBMCs came the material, which was cDNA or gDNA.

Clones were sequenced by immunoSEQ multiplex PCR, and TCRdb holds only the in-frame ones, with some missing. There are 110,000 to 150,000 clones in the sample; almost 85% occur only once, and 5.5% lies in the top ten. Cohorts were assigned according to the clinical history that participants reported. Trimming pared 5 bases from V and 0 bases from J, leaving 11 bases between. Germline CDR1 and CDR2: LNHDA and SQIVND (reference sequence). The CDR3 has 15 amino acids. The sample consisted of PBMCs or T cells enriched from blood (not recorded which). The V call is TRBV19, the J call TRBJ2-1, with D possibly TRBD1 on 5 matching bases. The receptor was derived from a man between 35 and 55 years old with acute COVID-19. The CDR3 reads CASSRQGGSYNEQFF. CDR3 coding DNA: TGTGCCAGTAGTCGGCAGGGCGGCTCCTACAATGAGCAGTTCTTC.